Listed here are 30 T cell receptor beta chains from one sample, sequenced in a study of shared clonotypes between healthy human individuals. Naivety among CD8 cells was defined by CD45RO negativity and positive CCR7 selection, thereby excluding terminally differentiated effector memory CD45RA+ cells. Data came from immunoSEQ multiplex PCR; TCRdb stores just in-frame clones and leaves some out. The sample includes 700,000 to 950,000 clones, approximately 97% of them seen just once. Sequencing used naive CD8+ T cells sorted from blood. Every receptor here comes from a man aged 25 to 45 in good health.

The chain uses TRBV30 and TRBJ1-4; no reliable D call. The length of the CDR3 is 13 residues. Germline CDR1 is GTSNPN and CDR2 is SVGIG (reference sequence). Trimming pared 2 bases from V and 5 bases from J, leaving 9 bases between. The DNA for the CDR3 is TGTGCCTGGAGTCCGGGTCACAATGAAAAACTGTTTTTT. Its protein is CAWSPGHNEKLFF.

The genes are TRBV4-1 and TRBJ2-5; 9 positions agree with TRBD1. Germline V gene sequence: CDR1 MGHRA, CDR2 YSYEKL. With V trimmed by 3 bases and J by 3 bases, 14 bases remained unmatched. This CDR3 is built from 18 residues. DNA of the CDR3: TGCGCCAGCAGCCAGGGAGTGATTTTGACAGGGGGAAAAGAGACCCAGTACTTC. It yields the protein CASSQGVILTGGKETQYF.

The CDR3 region has the DNA TGTGCCAGCAGCCAAAATCCGGGACTACTGAGCTCCTACGAGCAGTACTTC. It yields the protein CASSQNPGLLSSYEQYF. The rearrangement uses TRBV14 and TRBJ2-7; 7 bases are shared with TRBD2. The germline V gene encodes CDR1 SGHDN and CDR2 FVKESK. With 2 bases clipped from V and 0 bases from J, the junction kept 10 bases outside the gene matches. The CDR3 has 17 amino acids.

This chain connects TRBV29-1 to TRBJ2-1; D gene uncertain. CDR1 is SQVTM, CDR2 ANQGSEA, per germline. V lost 0 bases, J lost 6 bases, and 12 bases lay in between. The length of the CDR3 is 14 residues. CDR3 bases: TGCAGCGTTGAAGATTTAGGAAGAGGCAATGAGCAGTTCTTC. Amino acids: CSVEDLGRGNEQFF.

The chain couples TRBV27 to TRBJ1-5; D not certain. Trimming stripped 1 base from V and 3 bases from J, with 7 bases between. This CDR3 has 14 residues. CDR1 and CDR2 (germline): MNHEY, SMNVEV (reference sequence). Written as DNA, the CDR3 is TGTGCCAGCAGTTTATACGACACCAATCAGCCCCAGCATTTT. It is translated as CASSLYDTNQPQHF.

The chain recombines TRBV7-9 with TRBJ2-7, with D maybe TRBD2 (6 bases). The CDR3 length is 15 residues. V gave up 4 bases and J gave up 0 bases, with 13 bases separating them. From germline, CDR1 is SEHNR and CDR2 FQNEAQ (reference sequence). The CDR3 nucleotides are TGTGCCAGCAGCTCCGGGGGTGCGGGCTCCTACGAGCAGTACTTC. It is translated as CASSSGGAGSYEQYF.

The chain combines TRBV7-9 with TRBJ2-3, with D possibly matching TRBD2 (5 bases). The germline CDR1 and CDR2 sequences are SEHNR and FQNEAQ (reference sequence). The CDR3 is made up of 15 amino acids. Trimming took off 2 bases at V and 1 base at J, with 10 bases between the two ends. CDR3 protein: CASSLRRVGTDTQYF. The CDR3 bases are TGTGCCAGCAGCTTAAGGCGGGTTGGCACAGATACGCAGTATTTT.

The chain has TRBV9 and TRBJ1-4; no definite D call. There are 18 residues in the CDR3. V was shortened by 0 bases and J by 0 bases, with 15 bases between the two germline ends. The germline V gene has CDR1 SGDLS and CDR2 YYNGEE. The CDR3, as DNA: TGTGCCAGCAGCGTAGTGCCAGGACTACCAACAACTAATGAAAAACTGTTTTTT. It is translated as CASSVVPGLPTTNEKLFF.

V and J are TRBV15 and TRBJ2-3; D not resolved. The CDR3 totals 16 residues. V lost 0 bases to trimming and J lost 3 bases, with 13 bases between them. Per the germline V gene, CDR1 is LNHNV and CDR2 is YYDKDF (reference sequence). The CDR3 coding sequence is TGTGCCACCAGCAGAGAATTAGGGTCCGGAACAGATACGCAGTATTTT. This translates into CATSRELGSGTDTQYF.

The chain joins TRBV29-1 to TRBJ2-7, with 10 bases that match TRBD2. V dropped 5 bases and J dropped 3; count of bases not matched to a gene: 4. CDR1 and CDR2 (germline): SQVTM, ANQGSEA. This CDR3 has 13 residues. The CDR3 loop is CSVSVAGGYEQYF. The CDR3 DNA is TGCAGCGTTTCGGTAGCGGGAGGCTACGAGCAGTACTTC.

The chain couples TRBV30 to TRBJ2-1; D is undetermined. CDR3 length: 15 amino acids. The germline gives CDR1 GTSNPN, CDR2 SVGIG (reference sequence). Trimming cost V 0 bases and J 9 bases, with 18 bases left between them. The CDR3 loop reads CAWSVGVTSRSEQFF. For the CDR3, the DNA is TGTGCCTGGAGTGTAGGTGTAACGAGCAGGTCTGAGCAGTTCTTC.

This clone was seen only once. Germline and junction disagree at one end, which may indicate a read error. The chain couples TRBV13 to TRBJ2-1; TRBD2 agrees at 10 bases. The CDR3 is 15 residues long. The germline V gene has CDR1 PRHDT and CDR2 FYEKMQ (reference sequence). In nucleotides, the CDR3 is TGTGCCAGCAGATTAGCGGGAGGTACGGACAATGAGCAGTTCTTC. Protein: CASRLAGGTDNEQFF.

The chain couples TRBV9 to TRBJ1-1; D unclear. Trimming shortened V by 7 bases and J by 6 bases, and 13 bases separated the two germline ends. The CDR3 consists of 12 residues. Germline V gives CDR1 SGDLS, CDR2 YYNGEE. This CDR3 is CASGTTGAEAFF. Written as DNA, the CDR3 is TGTGCCAGCGGAACGACGGGCGCTGAAGCTTTCTTT.

This chain links TRBV6-5 with TRBJ2-1; 8 nucleotides align to TRBD2. V lost 6 bases and J lost 9; bases outside the gene matches: 10. The CDR3 spans 14 residues. Germline V CDR1 and CDR2: MNHEY, SVGAGI. The CDR3 is CASSRKREKGEQFF. The CDR3 DNA is TGTGCCAGCAGCCGGAAGCGGGAGAAGGGTGAGCAGTTCTTC.

V is TRBV7-2 and J is TRBJ2-3; 7 bases match TRBD2. CDR3 length equals 15 residues. CDR1 and CDR2 from the germline V gene are SGHTA and FQGNSA. Losses at the gene ends were 1 base for V and 5 bases for J; bases not matched to a gene: 6. CDR3 in amino acids: CASSLVGLEGDTQYF. The CDR3 DNA is TGTGCCAGCAGCTTAGTAGGACTAGAGGGAGATACGCAGTATTTT.

V usage is TRBV29-1 and J usage is TRBJ1-1; 8 nucleotides agree with TRBD1. With 4 bases clipped from V and 4 bases from J, the junction kept 17 bases outside the gene matches. The CDR3 loop spans 17 amino acids. Germline lookup yields CDR1 SQVTM and CDR2 ANQGSEA. The CDR3: CSVAKGETGARGTEAFF. The CDR3 DNA follows: TGCAGCGTTGCAAAGGGGGAGACAGGGGCGCGGGGCACTGAAGCTTTCTTT.

A single count supports this clone. This sequence joins TRBV27 and TRBJ2-2; tentative D call: TRBD1 (5 bases). This CDR3 contains 13 residues. Looked up from germline, CDR1 is MNHEY and CDR2 is SMNVEV (reference sequence). Trimming took 6 bases from V and 1 from J, leaving 6 bases between them. CDR3 coding DNA: TGTGCCAGCAGCCAGGGGAACACCGGGGAGCTGTTTTTT. It is translated as CASSQGNTGELFF.

The rearrangement uses TRBV6-5 and TRBJ1-5; D gene ambiguous. CDR3 length equals 14 residues. Per germline, CDR1 MNHEY and CDR2 SVGAGI. V lost 0 bases and J lost 6, with 9 bases in between. The CDR3, as DNA: TGTGCCAGCAGTTACTCGATAGGGAGTCAGCCCCAGCATTTT. It encodes CASSYSIGSQPQHF.

This clone was recorded only once. The gene calls are TRBV18 and TRBJ2-1, with 9 bases identical to TRBD1. Trimming at V came to 4 bases and at J to 5 bases, leaving 12 bases not matched to a gene. The CDR3 is made up of 17 amino acids. Germline V gene sequence: CDR1 KGHSH, CDR2 LQKENI. The CDR3 region is CASSLSPGQGVNNEQFF. In DNA form, the CDR3 reads TGTGCCAGCTCACTTAGCCCGGGACAGGGCGTAAACAATGAGCAGTTCTTC.

V and J are TRBV29-1 and TRBJ2-2; 10 nucleotides agree with TRBD2. The ends lost 1 base at V and 7 bases at J; junction bases unmatched: 9. This CDR3 contains 16 residues. The germline V gene has CDR1 SQVTM and CDR2 ANQGSEA. CDR3 in amino acids: CSVEVASGRASGELFF. The CDR3 DNA reads as TGCAGCGTTGAAGTGGCCAGCGGGAGGGCCAGCGGGGAGCTGTTTTTT.

This chain uses TRBV13 with TRBJ2-3; D possibly corresponds to TRBD1 (5 bases). Trimming took 3 bases from V and 2 from J, leaving 6 bases between them. The V gene's germline CDR1 is PRHDT and CDR2 FYEKMQ (reference sequence). The CDR3 runs to 13 residues. This chain's CDR3 is CASSLDITDTQYF. As DNA, the CDR3 is TGTGCCAGCAGCTTGGACATCACAGATACGCAGTATTTT. Supplemented by reference TRBV13 and TRBJ2-3, the full variable domain reads AAGVIQSPRHLIKEKRETATLKCYPIPRHDTVYWYQQGPGQDPQFLISFYEKMQSDKGSIPDRFSAQQFSDYHSELNMSSLELGDSALYFCASSLDITDTQYFGPGTRLTVL.

This sequence joins TRBV27 and TRBJ1-5; 7 positions match TRBD1. Looked up from germline, CDR1 is MNHEY and CDR2 is SMNVEV (reference sequence). V lost 2 bases and J lost 7; bases outside the gene matches: 5. The CDR3 runs to 14 residues. CDR3 bases: TGTGCCAGCAGTTTAAACAGGGGTGGGCAGCCCCAGCATTTT. It yields the protein CASSLNRGGQPQHF.

J is TRBJ2-3 and V is TRBV28; D not certain. The germline V and J ends were trimmed by 0 bases and 6 bases, with 4 bases remaining between them. The CDR3 has 12 residues. The germline V gene encodes CDR1 MDHEN and CDR2 SYDVKM. The CDR3 region is CASSLWRDTQYF. CDR3 DNA sequence: TGTGCCAGCAGTTTATGGCGTGATACGCAGTATTTT. Combining the CDR3 with reference TRBV28 and TRBJ2-3 gives the whole variable domain DVKVTQSSRYLVKRTGEKVFLECVQDMDHENMFWYRQDPGLGLRLIYFSYDVKMKEKGDIPEGYSVSREKKERFSLILESASTNQTSMYLCASSLWRDTQYFGPGTRLTVL.

V gene TRBV10-3 combines with J gene TRBJ2-7; D gene uncertain. The CDR3 has 12 residues. Trimming pared 3 bases from V and 0 bases from J, leaving 3 bases between. The germline V gene encodes CDR1 ENHRY and CDR2 SYGVKD. CDR3 in amino acids: CAISDYSYEQYF. The CDR3 DNA reads as TGTGCCATCAGTGATTACTCCTACGAGCAGTACTTC.

In its sample, this clone was seen once. CDR3 nucleotides: TGTGCCAGCAGCTTAGGAATAGTGGGGGAGGGCGGTGAAGATGAGCAGTTCTTC. It yields the protein CASSLGIVGEGGEDEQFF. V usage is TRBV11-2 and J usage is TRBJ2-1; 7 nucleotides align to TRBD2. Germline CDR1 SGHAT, CDR2 FQNNGV. The CDR3 totals 18 residues. Germline trimming cut 1 base from V and 8 bases from J; bases unmatched to any gene: 17. Drawing the rest from reference TRBV11-2 and TRBJ2-1, the complete variable domain is EAGVAQSPRYKIIEKRQSVAFWCNPISGHATLYWYQQILGQGPKLLIQFQNNGVVDDSQLPKDRFSAERLKGVDSTLKIQPAKLEDSAVYLCASSLGIVGEGGEDEQFFGPGTRLTVL.

The J gene is TRBJ1-1, the V gene TRBV29-1, with D hard to call. This CDR3 comprises 13 residues. Germline assignment: CDR1 SQVTM and CDR2 ANQGSEA. The V gene lost 2 bases and the J gene lost 0 bases, with 7 bases spanning the gap. CDR3 protein: CSVEPALNTEAFF. The CDR3, as DNA: TGCAGCGTTGAACCAGCCTTGAACACTGAAGCTTTCTTT. Looking up the rest from reference TRBV29-1 and TRBJ1-1 gives the full variable domain: SAVISQKPSRDICQRGTSLTIQCQVDSQVTMMFWYRQQPGQSLTLIATANQGSEATYESGFVIDKFPISRPNLTFSTLTVSNMSPEDSSIYLCSVEPALNTEAFFGQGTRLTVV.

The rearrangement uses TRBV7-9 and TRBJ2-7; TRBD1 aligns across 12 bases. V gave up 3 bases and J gave up 3 bases; unmatched junction bases: 3. Germline assignment: CDR1 SEHNR and CDR2 FQNEAQ (reference sequence). CDR3 length: 15 amino acids. The CDR3 coding sequence is TGTGCCAGCAGCTTGGGACAGGGGGCACTCTACGAGCAGTACTTC. Protein product: CASSLGQGALYEQYF.

The genes are TRBV7-3 and TRBJ2-5; D gene ambiguous. V shed 1 base and J shed 5 bases, with 8 bases lying between them. Germline V gives CDR1 SGHTA, CDR2 FQGTGA. CDR3 size: 13 residues. DNA of the CDR3: TGTGCCAGCAGCTTAATGCACCCGGAGACCCAGTACTTC. It specifies CASSLMHPETQYF.

The gene calls are TRBV9 and TRBJ1-2; D is perhaps TRBD1 (5 bases). CDR1 SGDLS and CDR2 YYNGEE come from the germline V gene. The CDR3 extends over 16 amino acids. V lost 4 bases to trimming and J lost 2 bases, with 18 bases between them. CDR3 in amino acids: CASSSRALGRNYGYTF. The CDR3 DNA sequence: TGTGCCAGCAGCAGCAGGGCACTTGGGAGGAACTATGGCTACACCTTC.

In this sample, this clone turned up a few times. This chain links TRBV4-3 with TRBJ2-7; D is possibly TRBD2 (6 bases). Germline CDR1 LGHNA, CDR2 YSLEER. The CDR3 runs to 14 residues. With 0 bases removed from V and 3 bases from J, the gap between germline ends came to 9 bases. DNA of the CDR3: TGCGCCAGCAGCCAAGATAGGCGGGGCTACGAGCAGTACTTC. Residues: CASSQDRRGYEQYF.